These 17 T cell receptor beta chains came from one sample sequenced in a study of shared clonotypes between healthy human individuals. Sequencing was performed with immunoSEQ multiplex PCR; in TCRdb, only in-frame clones are kept and a portion is missing. The sample shows about 490,000 clones, approximately 82% of them seen only once. Sequencing was carried out using PBMCs. These receptor sequences come from a middle-aged woman in good health. Some clones in this sample may be carry-over from other donors' samples.

The chain has TRBV28 and TRBJ1-1; possibly TRBD1 for D (6 bases). Trimming left V 5 bases short and J 8 bases short, with 18 bases between. The CDR3 loop spans 14 amino acids. Germline CDR1 MDHEN, CDR2 SYDVKM. CDR3 loop: CASSPQGRSGEAFF. The CDR3 DNA reads TGTGCCAGCAGTCCACAGGGCAGGTCGGGCGAAGCTTTCTTT. The variable domain in full, with the rest retrieved from reference TRBV28 and TRBJ1-1, is DVKVTQSSRYLVKRTGEKVFLECVQDMDHENMFWYRQDPGLGLRLIYFSYDVKMKEKGDIPEGYSVSREKKERFSLILESASTNQTSMYLCASSPQGRSGEAFFGQGTRLTVV.

With regard to this clone: One junction end does not reproduce the germline sequence, and a read error may be involved. CDR3 nucleotides: TGTGCCGGCAGTACCCTAGGACCGGGCGAGCAGTACTTC. It yields the protein CAGSTLGPGEQYF. This chain joins TRBV6-5 and TRBJ2-7; no clear D. Looked up from germline, CDR1 is MNHEY and CDR2 is SVGAGI. This CDR3 region has 13 residues.

The V and J genes are TRBV27 and TRBJ2-7; 9 bases align to TRBD2. The CDR3 sequence is 15 residues long. CDR1 and CDR2 from the germline V gene are MNHEY and SMNVEV (reference sequence). The V and J ends lost 5 bases and 1 base, in that order; junction bases with no gene match: 6. The CDR3 coding sequence is TGTGCCAGCAGTCCGGGACTAGCTCGTTCCTACGAGCAGTACTTC. This translates into CASSPGLARSYEQYF.

Only one count was recorded for this clone. CDR3 in amino acids: CASSSDRGAGTYEQYF. CDR3 DNA: TGCGCCAGCAGCTCTGACAGGGGGGCGGGAACTTACGAGCAGTACTTC. The rearrangement joins TRBV5-1 to TRBJ2-7, with 9 nucleotides matching TRBD1. The CDR3 is made up of 16 amino acids. Germline V gene sequence: CDR1 SGHRS, CDR2 YFSETQ. V lost 3 bases to trimming and J lost 4 bases; unmatched junction nucleotides: 11. The full variable domain, completed using reference TRBV5-1 and TRBJ2-7, is KAGVTQTPRYLIKTRGQQVTLSCSPISGHRSVSWYQQTPGQGLQFLFEYFSETQRNKGNFPGRFSGRQFSNSRSEMNVSTLELGDSALYLCASSSDRGAGTYEQYFGPGTRLTVT.

This clone showed up just a few times. The chain has TRBV7-2 and TRBJ1-2, with TRBD1 identical over 7 bases. The CDR3 loop spans 12 amino acids. Germline CDR1 SGHTA, CDR2 FQGNSA. The V and J ends lost 1 base and 14 bases, in that order; junction bases with no gene match: 7. The CDR3 bases are TGTGCCAGCAGCTTAGATGGGGCAGGGGGGACCTTC. Protein sequence: CASSLDGAGGTF.

This clone was seen just once. The chain has TRBV6-5 and TRBJ2-7, with 8 bases identical to TRBD2. J gave up 4 bases and V 3 bases, and 8 bases lay outside the gene matches. The CDR3 runs 15 residues. In germline, CDR1 is MNHEY, CDR2 SVGAGI. This chain's CDR3 is CASSYRGGAFYEQYF. In DNA form, the CDR3 reads TGTGCCAGCAGTTATCGGGGGGGGGCATTTTACGAGCAGTACTTC.

The rearrangement uses TRBV19 and TRBJ1-5, with D maybe TRBD1 (6 bases). This CDR3 has 17 amino acids. Trimming stripped 3 bases from V and 7 bases from J, with 22 bases between. Germline V CDR1 and CDR2: LNHDA, SQIVND (reference sequence). CDR3 sequence (DNA): TGTGCCAGTAGTATTGGGGGGGTATACGCAGGGGACCAGCCCCAGCATTTT. It yields the protein CASSIGGVYAGDQPQHF.

This clone was seen only a few times. Just one base apart from a much larger clone, this may be a read error. The V and J genes are TRBV2 and TRBJ1-2, with 12 bases matching TRBD1. The CDR3 runs to 15 residues. CDR1 and CDR2 from the germline V gene are SNHLY and FYNNEI. Losses at the gene ends were 2 bases for V and 4 bases for J; bases not matched to a gene: 2. CDR3 DNA sequence: TGTGCCAGCAGTGAACCGGGACAGGGGGCCTATGGCTACACCTTC. Amino acids: CASSEPGQGAYGYTF.

In DNA form, the CDR3 reads TGCGCCAGCAGCCAAACCCAAACAGGGACCTACGAGCAGTACTTC. Protein product: CASSQTQTGTYEQYF. The rearrangement joins TRBV4-1 to TRBJ2-7; tentatively, D is TRBD1 (6 bases). V gave up 2 bases and J gave up 2 bases, with 13 bases separating them. The germline V gene encodes CDR1 MGHRA and CDR2 YSYEKL. This CDR3 comprises 15 residues.

This rearrangement joins TRBV2 to TRBJ2-7, with D perhaps TRBD1 or TRBD2 (6 bases each). This CDR3 region has 14 residues. The germline V gene encodes CDR1 SNHLY and CDR2 FYNNEI. V was clipped by 7 bases and J by 5 bases, with 18 bases between them. The CDR3 loop is CASKKEGGTHEQYF. CDR3 in DNA: TGTGCCAGCAAGAAGGAGGGTGGGACACACGAGCAGTACTTC.

This clone was observed a single time. Here the CDR3 reads CASSPQGGAVYRGSIDEQYF. The CDR3 coding sequence is TGTGCCAGCAGCCCACAAGGGGGCGCGGTGTACCGCGGGAGTATTGACGAGCAGTACTTC. V gene TRBV28 combines with J gene TRBJ2-7; either TRBD1 or TRBD2 may supply D (7 bases each). Per germline, CDR1 MDHEN and CDR2 SYDVKM. This CDR3 is built from 20 residues. The ends were cut back, 6 bases at V and 5 bases at J, with 35 bases in the middle.

In its sample, this clone was seen a few times. This chain joins TRBV27 and TRBJ1-5; D gene uncertain. Trimming cost V 10 bases and J 6 bases, with 16 bases left between them. In germline, CDR1 is MNHEY, CDR2 SMNVEV (reference sequence). CDR3 length: 13 amino acids. The CDR3, as DNA: TGTGCCACCCGGAGAGGGTTCGGTCAGCCCCAGCATTTT. Its translation: CATRRGFGQPQHF.

This clone was counted ten times or more. Within the sample, other DNA sequences also encode this same CDR3. CDR3 sequence (DNA): TGCGCCAGCAGCTTGGTGGGAGGGGGCACAGATACGCAGTATTTT. Residues: CASSLVGGGTDTQYF. The chain couples TRBV5-1 to TRBJ2-3, with 7 nucleotides matching TRBD2. With 0 bases clipped from V and 1 base from J, the junction kept 2 bases outside the gene matches. The CDR3 extends over 15 amino acids. Germline CDR1 reads SGHRS; CDR2 reads YFSETQ.

This chain uses TRBV2 with TRBJ1-2; 10 positions match TRBD1. This CDR3 region has 15 residues. CDR1 SNHLY and CDR2 FYNNEI come from the germline V gene. The V segment lost 3 bases and the J segment 2 bases; nucleotides outside the gene matches: 3. CDR3 sequence: CASSDGTGENYGYTF. CDR3 nucleotide sequence: TGTGCCAGCAGTGACGGGACAGGGGAAAACTATGGCTACACCTTC.

This chain joins TRBV20-1 and TRBJ2-1; TRBD2 agrees at 7 bases. This CDR3 has 11 amino acids. Losses at the gene ends were 3 bases for V and 10 bases for J; bases not matched to a gene: 3. The germline V gene has CDR1 DFQATT and CDR2 SNEGSKA (reference sequence). CDR3 protein: CSARLREEQFF. CDR3 nucleotides: TGCAGTGCTAGGTTGCGGGAGGAGCAGTTCTTC.

The V gene is TRBV30, the J gene TRBJ1-2; possibly TRBD1 for D (6 bases). Germline V gene sequence: CDR1 GTSNPN, CDR2 SVGIG (reference sequence). The CDR3 spans 13 residues. V was trimmed by 4 bases and J by 10 bases, leaving 19 bases between them. The CDR3 loop is CAWKIIAGENYTF. CDR3 DNA sequence: TGTGCCTGGAAAATTATAGCAGGGGAGAACTACACCTTC.

The count of this clone is one. CDR3 sequence (DNA): TGTGCCAGCAGCGCAGGGACTTCTTCCTTCACAGATACGCAGTATTTT. The encoded protein is CASSAGTSSFTDTQYF. V is TRBV9 and J is TRBJ2-3; D is possibly TRBD2 (6 bases). This CDR3 has 16 amino acids. Germline lookup yields CDR1 SGDLS and CDR2 YYNGEE. Trimming stripped 3 bases from V and 2 bases from J, with 16 bases between.